A selection of T cell receptor beta chains follows, all from one sample in a study of spatial heterogeneity in lung cancer. Using its own MiXCR run on the 5' RACE reads, TCRdb lists one record per CDR3 protein. Of about 48,000 distinct CDR3 sequences in the sample, under 6% were seen once. The material sequenced was PBMCs, taken at surgery. The source of these receptors is a male donor with early-stage non-small cell lung cancer. The CDR3 runs from the conserved cysteine through the conserved F or W. The D gene is left open where the match is weak. Clone size is stated in some rows and not others, as once, few, many or a class when expanded.

d_call	j_call	cdr3_length	clone_size	v_call	cdr3_nt	cdr3_aa
.	TRBJ2-2	14	many	TRBV24-1	TGTGCCACCAGCCCCCACGGCCGCGGCGGGGAGCTGTTTTTT	CATSPHGRGGELFF
TRBD1	TRBJ1-1	13	many	TRBV25-1	TGTGCCAGCAGACGGACAGGGGGCCCTGAAGCTTTCTTT	CASRRTGGPEAFF
TRBD1	TRBJ1-1	15	many	TRBV5-4	TGTGCCAGCAGCCGGACTACAGGGGTGTTCACTGAAGCTTTCTTT	CASSRTTGVFTEAFF
TRBD1	TRBJ2-1	14	many	TRBV14	TGTGCCAGCAGCCTCCGGACAGGAAACAATGAGCAGTTCTTC	CASSLRTGNNEQFF
TRBD2	TRBJ2-3	14	many	TRBV7-6	TGTGCCAGCAGCTTACTCCTAGCGGCAGATACGCAGTATTTT	CASSLLLAADTQYF
.	TRBJ1-1	13	many	TRBV3-1	TGTGCCAGCAGCCAAGATTGGGGGTCTGAAGCTTTCTTT	CASSQDWGSEAFF
TRBD1	TRBJ2-2	19	few	TRBV12-3/TRBV12-4	TGTGCCAGCAGCCAGGGGACAGGCCGGAACGTAGGGAACACCGGGGAGCTGTTTTTT	CASSQGTGRNVGNTGELFF
TRBD1	TRBJ1-4	15	many	TRBV24-1	TGTGCCACCAGTGACACCACAGGGGGCGACGAAAAACTGTTTTTT	CATSDTTGGDEKLFF
.	TRBJ1-5	12	many	TRBV6-2/TRBV6-3	TGTGCCAGCCAAGACGGATATCAGCCCCAGCATTTT	CASQDGYQPQHF
TRBD1	TRBJ2-5	17	.	TRBV5-1	TGCGCCAGCAGCTTGGTCCCAGGGGGCGTATTCTTGGAGACCCAGTACTTC	CASSLVPGGVFLETQYF
TRBD1	TRBJ2-2	15	.	TRBV12-3/TRBV12-4	TGTGCCAGCAGTGTACAGGGGGCGGCCACCGGGGAGCTGTTTTTT	CASSVQGAATGELFF
.	TRBJ1-2	14	many	TRBV12-3/TRBV12-4	TGTGCCAGCAGTCCCCGGACCGATCTCGATGGCTACACCTTC	CASSPRTDLDGYTF
.	TRBJ2-7	14	many	TRBV7-8	TGTGCCAGCAGCTTATACCGGGTCCCCAACGAGCAGTACTTC	CASSLYRVPNEQYF
TRBD2	TRBJ2-3	15	many	TRBV27	TGTGCCAGCAGTTTCCGCCGGGCTAGCGGAGATACGCAGTATTTT	CASSFRRASGDTQYF
.	TRBJ2-1	14	.	TRBV7-2	TGTGCCAGCAGCTTAGCACTAGCCTACAATGAGCAGTTCTTC	CASSLALAYNEQFF
TRBD2	TRBJ2-1	11	many	TRBV7-2	TGTGCCACCGGACTAGCGGGAGGGCAGTTCTTC	CATGLAGGQFF
.	TRBJ2-1	13	many	TRBV7-6	TGTGCCAGCAGCTTAGGAGCTTTAAATGAGCAGTTCTTC	CASSLGALNEQFF
TRBD2	TRBJ2-3	17	many	TRBV3-1	TGTGCCAGCAGCCAAGACCCCGCAGCGGGGTGGGGCGGTACGCAGTATTTT	CASSQDPAAGWGGTQYF
.	TRBJ1-4	15	many	TRBV12-3/TRBV12-4	TGTGCCAGCAGTTTATTTGGGGGCTCTAATGAAAAACTGTTTTTT	CASSLFGGSNEKLFF
.	TRBJ1-1	15	.	TRBV2	TGTGCCAGCAGGGAGGTGGAGACAACGAACACTGAAGCTTTCTTT	CASREVETTNTEAFF
.	TRBJ1-5	13	.	TRBV29-1	TGCAGCGTTGCCTGGGGGAGGAATCAGCCCCAGCATTTT	CSVAWGRNQPQHF
.	TRBJ2-6	16	many	TRBV7-8	TGTGCCAGCAGCTTTGGTTTAGCAGCTGGGGCCAACGTCCTGACTTTC	CASSFGLAAGANVLTF
TRBD1	TRBJ1-1	13	.	TRBV29-1	TGCAGCGTTGCGACAGGGTTGAACACTGAAGCTTTCTTT	CSVATGLNTEAFF
.	TRBJ1-4	15	many	TRBV29-1	TGCAGCGTAAACTTAAATACAGCGGGGGGAGGAAAACTGTTTTTT	CSVNLNTAGGGKLFF
TRBD2	TRBJ2-7	15	once	TRBV2	TGTGCCAGCAGTGATATAGCGGGGATTTCCTACGAGCAGTACTTC	CASSDIAGISYEQYF
.	TRBJ2-5	15	many	TRBV29-1	TGCAGCGTTACGACGGGGATGATTCGGGGAGAGACCCAGTACTTC	CSVTTGMIRGETQYF
.	TRBJ2-7	14	many	TRBV29-1	TGCAGCGTTGAGACCGGCGTACAGGACTACGAGCAGTACTTC	CSVETGVQDYEQYF